This T cell receptor (beta chain) was observed in a study of T cells in Graves' hyperthyroidism and ophthalmopathy. General study points: It was a median about 6 months before onset that the model predicted ophthalmopathy. Most thyroid clonotypes expanded above 0.001 were also detected in blood.

A note on this clonotype: Its antigen is still unknown.

Trimming cost V 5 bases and J 0 bases, with 11 bases left between them. CDR1 is SGHTA and CDR2 is FQGTGA in the germline V gene. This CDR3 is built from 15 residues. Amplified TCR beta CDR3 regions came from RNA transcripts. First-round RT-PCR targeting the TCR CDR3 was performed with the HTBI primer set. TCRdb itself ran the multiplex PCR reads through MiXCR, one entry per CDR3 protein. The sample lists roughly 300,000 distinct CDR3 sequences, 15% to 20% occurring once. Graves' hyperthyroidism showing no ophthalmopathy progression within 18 months was considered stable. Uncontrolled infection, other autoimmune disease, pregnancy or lactation disqualified patients from enrolment.

This receptor was taken from a woman between 45 and 65 years old with Graves' hyperthyroidism. J is TRBJ2-1 and V is TRBV7-3, with D unresolved. The specimen sequenced was blood. The chain's CDR3 is CASSTGRSSYNEQFF. The CDR3 DNA reads TGTGCCAGCAGCACTGGACGGAGCTCCTACAATGAGCAGTTCTTC.